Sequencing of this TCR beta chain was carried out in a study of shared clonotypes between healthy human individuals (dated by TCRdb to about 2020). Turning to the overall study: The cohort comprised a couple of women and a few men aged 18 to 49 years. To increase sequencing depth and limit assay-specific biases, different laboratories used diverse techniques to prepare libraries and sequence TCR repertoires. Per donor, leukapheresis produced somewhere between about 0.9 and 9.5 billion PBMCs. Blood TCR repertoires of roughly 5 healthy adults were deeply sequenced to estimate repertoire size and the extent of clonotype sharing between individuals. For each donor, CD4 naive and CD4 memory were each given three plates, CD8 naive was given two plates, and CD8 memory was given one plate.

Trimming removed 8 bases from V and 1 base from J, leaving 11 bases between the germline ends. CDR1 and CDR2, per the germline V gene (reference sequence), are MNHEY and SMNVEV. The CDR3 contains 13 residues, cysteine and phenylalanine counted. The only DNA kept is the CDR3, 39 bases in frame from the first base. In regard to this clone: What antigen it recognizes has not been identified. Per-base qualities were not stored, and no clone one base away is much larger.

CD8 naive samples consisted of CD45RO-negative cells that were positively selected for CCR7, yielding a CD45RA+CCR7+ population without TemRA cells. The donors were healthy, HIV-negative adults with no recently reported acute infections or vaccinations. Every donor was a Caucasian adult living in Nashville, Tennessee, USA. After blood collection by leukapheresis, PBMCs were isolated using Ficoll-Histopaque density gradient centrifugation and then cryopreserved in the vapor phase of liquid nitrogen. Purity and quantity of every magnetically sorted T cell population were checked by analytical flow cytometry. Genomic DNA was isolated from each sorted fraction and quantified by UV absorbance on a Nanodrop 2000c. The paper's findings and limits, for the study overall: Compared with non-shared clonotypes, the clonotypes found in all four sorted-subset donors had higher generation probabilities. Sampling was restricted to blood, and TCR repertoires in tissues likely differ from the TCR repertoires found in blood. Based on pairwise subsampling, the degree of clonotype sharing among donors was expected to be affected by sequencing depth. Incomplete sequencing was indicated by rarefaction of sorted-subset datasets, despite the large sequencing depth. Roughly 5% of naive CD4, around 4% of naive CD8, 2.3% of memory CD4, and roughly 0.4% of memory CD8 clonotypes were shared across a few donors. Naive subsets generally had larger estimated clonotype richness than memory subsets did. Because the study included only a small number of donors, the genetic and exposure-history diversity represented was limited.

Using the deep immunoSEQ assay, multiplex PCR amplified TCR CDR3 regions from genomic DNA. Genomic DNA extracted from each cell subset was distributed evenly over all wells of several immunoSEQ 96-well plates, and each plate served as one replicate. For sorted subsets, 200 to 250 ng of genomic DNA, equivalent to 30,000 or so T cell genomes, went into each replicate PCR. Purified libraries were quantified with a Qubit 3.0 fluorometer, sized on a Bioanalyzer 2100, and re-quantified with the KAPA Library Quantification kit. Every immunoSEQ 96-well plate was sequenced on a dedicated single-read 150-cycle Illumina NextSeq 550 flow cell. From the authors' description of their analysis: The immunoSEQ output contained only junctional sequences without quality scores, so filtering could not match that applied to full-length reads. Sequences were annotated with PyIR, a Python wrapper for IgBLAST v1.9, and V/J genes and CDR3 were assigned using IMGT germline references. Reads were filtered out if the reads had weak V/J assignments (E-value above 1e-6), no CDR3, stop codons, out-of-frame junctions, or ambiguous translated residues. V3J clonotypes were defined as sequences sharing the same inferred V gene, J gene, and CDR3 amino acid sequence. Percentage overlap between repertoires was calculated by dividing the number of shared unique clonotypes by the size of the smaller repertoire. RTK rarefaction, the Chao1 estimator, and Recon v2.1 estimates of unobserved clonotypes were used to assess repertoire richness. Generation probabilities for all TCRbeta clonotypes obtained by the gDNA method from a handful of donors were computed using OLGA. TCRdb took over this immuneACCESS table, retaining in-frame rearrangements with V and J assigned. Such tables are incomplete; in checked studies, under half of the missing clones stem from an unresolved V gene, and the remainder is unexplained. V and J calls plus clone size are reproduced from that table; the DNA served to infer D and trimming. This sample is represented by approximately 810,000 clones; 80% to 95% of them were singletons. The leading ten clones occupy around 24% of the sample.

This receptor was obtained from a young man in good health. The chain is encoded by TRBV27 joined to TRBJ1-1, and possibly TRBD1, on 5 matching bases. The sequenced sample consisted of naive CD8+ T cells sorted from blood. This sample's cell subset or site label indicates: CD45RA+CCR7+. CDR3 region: CASLSQGNTEAFF. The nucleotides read TGTGCCAGCCTCTCTCAGGGGAACACTGAAGCTTTCTTT.